The 21 T cell receptor beta chains below come from one sample, sequenced in a study of early T cells in non-severe SARS-CoV-2 infection. TCRdb processed the 5' RACE reads anew with MiXCR; each CDR3 protein has one entry. The sample includes more than 65,000 distinct CDR3 sequences, around 11% of them seen just once. Sample: whole blood, taken at baseline. The receptors were sampled from an adult who was a healthcare worker with PCR-confirmed SARS-CoV-2 infection or an uninfected control (not recorded which).

At least ten counts were recorded for this clonotype. This rearrangement joins TRBV4-1 to TRBJ1-5; D is uncertain. V was clipped by 1 base and J by 0 bases, with 7 bases between them. The CDR3 consists of 15 residues. The V gene's germline CDR1 is MGHRA and CDR2 YSYEKL. The CDR3 loop is CASSQGGYSNQPQHF. The CDR3 DNA follows: TGCGCCAGCAGCCAAGGAGGGTATAGCAATCAGCCCCAGCATTTT.

This clonotype has a handful of counts. J is TRBJ1-2 and V is TRBV6-5; 7 nucleotides line up with TRBD1. The CDR3 spans 12 residues. The V and J ends lost 4 bases and 8 bases, in that order; junction bases with no gene match: 4. Per the germline V gene, CDR1 is MNHEY and CDR2 is SVGAGI. The CDR3 protein is CASSSPGQGYTF. The CDR3 bases are TGTGCCAGCAGTTCTCCGGGACAGGGCTACACCTTC.

In its sample, this clonotype was seen a few times. V usage is TRBV18 and J usage is TRBJ2-5; a weak D match, TRBD2 (5 bases). The CDR3 extends over 15 amino acids. Trimming stripped 4 bases from V and 4 bases from J, with 16 bases between. Looked up from germline, CDR1 is KGHSH and CDR2 is LQKENI. The CDR3 bases are TGTGCCAGCTCACTGTCGGGAACTGGTTCAGAGACCCAGTACTTC. Residues: CASSLSGTGSETQYF.

In this sample, this clonotype turned up many times. The chain uses TRBV12-2 and TRBJ2-5; the table gives TRBD1 as D, unverified against the DNA. TRBV12-2 is given as a pseudogene. The CDR3 contains 15 residues. The CDR3 DNA reads TGTGCATGCCCCCGCCCAACAACCCTTCAAGAGACCCAGTACTTC. Protein: CACPRPTTLQETQYF.

J is TRBJ2-1 and V is TRBV18, with D possibly TRBD2 on 6 matching bases. There are 15 residues in the CDR3. CDR1 is KGHSH, CDR2 LQKENI, per germline. The V end was cut by 3 bases, the J end by 5 bases, with 14 bases between. The CDR3 reads CASSPALGGDNEQFF. CDR3 DNA: TGTGCCAGCTCACCTGCTCTTGGCGGGGACAATGAGCAGTTCTTC. Looking up the rest from reference TRBV18 and TRBJ2-1 gives the full variable domain: NAGVMQNPRHLVRRRGQEARLRCSPMKGHSHVYWYRQLPEEGLKFMVYLQKENIIDESGMPKERFSAEFPKEGPSILRIQQVVRGDSAAYFCASSPALGGDNEQFFGPGTRLTVL.

Only a few counts were recorded for this clonotype. The DNA of the CDR3 is TGCAGTGCTGAGGACGAACTAGATAATTCACCCCTCCACTTT. This codes for CSAEDELDNSPLHF. The gene calls are TRBV20-1 and TRBJ1-6; no clear D. V lost 5 bases and J lost 5, with 13 bases in between. The CDR3 loop spans 14 amino acids. The V gene's germline CDR1 is DFQATT and CDR2 SNEGSKA (reference sequence).

The chain carries TRBV19 and TRBJ2-3; 9 nucleotides line up with TRBD2. Germline CDR1 reads LNHDA; CDR2 reads SQIVND (reference sequence). The V gene end was trimmed by 7 bases and the J gene end by 4 bases; junction bases not matched to a gene: 9. The CDR3 is made up of 15 amino acids. The CDR3 here is CASKGGGAPPDTQYF. As DNA, the CDR3 is TGTGCCAGTAAGGGCGGGGGGGCCCCCCCAGATACGCAGTATTTT. Supplemented by reference TRBV19 and TRBJ2-3, the full variable domain reads DGGITQSPKYLFRKEGQNVTLSCEQNLNHDAMYWYRQDPGQGLRLIYYSQIVNDFQKGDIAEGYSVSREKKESFPLTVTSAQKNPTAFYLCASKGGGAPPDTQYFGPGTRLTVL.

The chain carries TRBV7-8 and TRBJ2-3, with no clear D. The CDR3 is 12 residues long. The V and J ends lost 2 bases and 10 bases respectively, with 10 bases between them. Germline V gives CDR1 SGHVS, CDR2 FQNEAQ. Here the CDR3 reads CASSLLVEAQYF. The CDR3 DNA sequence: TGTGCCAGCAGCTTATTAGTAGAGGCGCAGTATTTT.

The CDR3 spells CASSSVPAGLAGGTGELFF. CDR3 in DNA: TGTGCCAGCAGCTCTGTCCCCGCCGGACTAGCGGGGGGCACCGGGGAGCTGTTTTTT. The V and J genes are TRBV11-2 and TRBJ2-2; 14 bases map to TRBD2. Germline lookup yields CDR1 SGHAT and CDR2 FQNNGV. The CDR3 has 19 amino acids. V trimming: 4 bases; J trimming: 4 bases; junction bases outside the gene matches: 11. Based on the CDR3 plus reference TRBV11-2 and TRBJ2-2, the full variable domain is EAGVAQSPRYKIIEKRQSVAFWCNPISGHATLYWYQQILGQGPKLLIQFQNNGVVDDSQLPKDRFSAERLKGVDSTLKIQPAKLEDSAVYLCASSSVPAGLAGGTGELFFGEGSRLTVL.

The chain carries TRBV7-9 and TRBJ1-4; D remains unclear. The V end was cut by 5 bases, the J end by 2 bases, with 12 bases between. The CDR3 is 15 amino acids. Germline V gene data show CDR1 as SEHNR and CDR2 as FQNEAQ (reference sequence). Here the CDR3 DNA reads TGTGCCAGCAGCCCCCCCTACAGCACTAATGAAAAACTGTTTTTT. Protein product: CASSPPYSTNEKLFF.

CDR3 in DNA: TGTGCCAGTAGTAGTGGCCACTATAATTCACCCCTCCACTTT. Protein sequence: CASSSGHYNSPLHF. The chain links TRBV19 to TRBJ1-6; D ambiguous. The CDR3 is 14 residues long. Per germline, CDR1 LNHDA and CDR2 SQIVND (reference sequence). With 4 bases removed from V and 3 bases from J, the gap between germline ends came to 7 bases. The whole variable domain, filled in from reference TRBV19 and TRBJ1-6, reads DGGITQSPKYLFRKEGQNVTLSCEQNLNHDAMYWYRQDPGQGLRLIYYSQIVNDFQKGDIAEGYSVSREKKESFPLTVTSAQKNPTAFYLCASSSGHYNSPLHFGNGTRLTVT.

This clonotype was counted many times. The gene calls are TRBV14 and TRBJ2-7; the D gene is possibly TRBD2 (5 bases). CDR1 SGHDN and CDR2 FVKESK come from the germline V gene. The V gene lost 0 bases and the J gene lost 5 bases, with 11 bases spanning the gap. CDR3 length: 14 residues. Here the CDR3 reads CASSQDRRRHEQYF. DNA of the CDR3: TGTGCCAGCAGCCAAGATCGGAGGAGACACGAGCAGTACTTC.

The V gene is TRBV28, the J gene TRBJ2-7; D might be TRBD2 (5 bases). The CDR3 is made up of 16 amino acids. V lost 5 bases, J lost 3 bases, and 20 bases lay in between. Per germline, CDR1 MDHEN and CDR2 SYDVKM. CDR3 bases: TGTGCCAGCAGTCCCATTATGGGGAGTGAGCGCTACGAGCAGTACTTC. Its protein product is CASSPIMGSERYEQYF.

This clonotype has only a few counts. This chain uses TRBV20-1 with TRBJ1-1; 8 nucleotides line up with TRBD1. Germline V gives CDR1 DFQATT, CDR2 SNEGSKA (reference sequence). The CDR3 length is 14 residues. Trimming removed 5 bases from V and 6 bases from J; junction bases left unmatched: 11. This CDR3 reads CSAHQRTGTAEAFF. CDR3 nucleotides: TGCAGTGCTCATCAACGGACAGGGACCGCTGAAGCTTTCTTT.

This clonotype has only a few counts. This chain's CDR3 is CASSLAQMNTEAFF. CDR3 nucleotide sequence: TGTGCCAGCAGTTTAGCGCAAATGAACACTGAAGCTTTCTTT. V and J are TRBV12-3 or TRBV12-4 and TRBJ1-1; D gene ambiguous. The CDR3 sequence is 14 residues long. V lost 0 bases, J lost 0 bases, and 5 bases lay in between.

This clonotype was observed many times. Here the CDR3 reads CASRDTRGEQYF. CDR3 DNA sequence: TGTGCCAGCAGGGATACCCGGGGGGAGCAGTATTTT. The chain carries TRBV6-2 or TRBV6-3 and TRBJ2-3; 7 nucleotides line up with TRBD2. This CDR3 region has 12 residues. The V and J ends lost 6 bases and 11 bases, in that order; junction bases with no gene match: 8. Germline values: CDR1 MNHEY, CDR2 SVGEGT.

The CDR3 DNA reads as TGTGCCACCAGCAGAGGGTCTACAAGCTCCCTCTCTGGGGCCAACGTCCTGACTTTC. Amino acids: CATSRGSTSSLSGANVLTF. This chain uses TRBV15 with TRBJ2-6; unclear D gene. The V end lost 1 base, the J end lost 0 bases, and 16 bases lay between the germline ends. The length of the CDR3 is 19 residues. Germline values: CDR1 LNHNV, CDR2 YYDKDF (reference sequence).

The gene calls are TRBV12-3 or TRBV12-4 and TRBJ1-1; TRBD1 matches at 8 bases. CDR3 length: 14 amino acids. Unmatched junction bases numbered 11, after V lost 5 bases and J lost 9 bases. CDR3 DNA: TGTGCCAGCAGTGACCGGACAGGGATGGTGAAAGCTTTCTTT. Amino acid sequence: CASSDRTGMVKAFF.

There are a few counts of this clonotype. This chain joins TRBV5-1 and TRBJ1-4; tentatively, D is TRBD1 (5 bases). This CDR3 is 16 amino acids long. Trimming took 6 bases from V and 4 from J, leaving 19 bases between them. Per germline, CDR1 SGHRS and CDR2 YFSETQ. CDR3 bases: TGCGCCAGCACTTATGGCAGGGAAACCAATAATGAAAAACTGTTTTTT. As protein: CASTYGRETNNEKLFF.

The sample holds many counts of this clonotype. In DNA, the CDR3 is TGCGCCAGCAGCTTGGCCGGGACTCCTGCGGGATACGAGCAGTACTTC. Residues: CASSLAGTPAGYEQYF. V and J are TRBV5-1 and TRBJ2-7, with a weak D call TRBD2 (6 bases). V shed 0 bases and J shed 4 bases, with 17 bases lying between them. The V gene's germline CDR1 is SGHRS and CDR2 YFSETQ. This CDR3 is built from 16 residues.

The rearrangement links TRBV6-6 to TRBJ2-7; D may correspond to TRBD1 or TRBD2 (5 bases each). The V and J ends lost 0 bases and 7 bases respectively, with 13 bases between them. The CDR3 is 14 residues long. Germline loops: CDR1 MNHNY, CDR2 SVGAGI (reference sequence). DNA for the CDR3: TGTGCCAGCAGTTACTCGTTGGGGACGGGGGAGCAGTACTTC. Its translation: CASSYSLGTGEQYF.